These 3 T cell receptor beta chains came from one sample sequenced in a study of Graves' ophthalmopathy and Graves' hyperthyroidism. For repertoire sequencing, the TCR beta CDR3 regions were amplified from RNA transcripts. HTBI primers primed a first-round RT-PCR, and a second-round multiplex PCR followed. MiXCR, applied by TCRdb to the multiplex PCR reads, yields one record per CDR3 protein. This sample has around 670,000 distinct CDR3 sequences, with around 40% found just once. The sequenced sample was peripheral blood. The source of these receptors is an adult man with Graves' ophthalmopathy.

The gene calls are TRBV10-3 and TRBJ2-2; weak D call: TRBD2 (5 bases). The CDR3 is 16 residues long. Germline lookup yields CDR1 ENHRY and CDR2 SYGVKD. The V end lost 6 bases, the J end lost 1 base, and 15 bases lay between the germline ends. CDR3 amino acids: CAISWGVNGNTGELFF. In DNA, the CDR3 is TGTGCCATCAGCTGGGGAGTGAATGGGAACACCGGGGAGCTGTTTTTT.

The CDR3 spells CSATGGAGNQETQYF. CDR3 in DNA: TGCAGTGCGACGGGGGGAGCGGGGAATCAAGAGACCCAGTACTTC. This chain joins TRBV20-1 and TRBJ2-5, with 7 bases that match TRBD2. The length of the CDR3 is 15 residues. Germline V gene data show CDR1 as DFQATT and CDR2 as SNEGSKA (reference sequence). With V trimmed by 6 bases and J by 2 bases, 12 bases remained unmatched.

Comments on this clonotype: The junction differs from germline at one of its ends, possibly a read error. The chain is built from TRBV7-9 and TRBJ1-4; the D gene is possibly TRBD1 (5 bases). The CDR3 totals 16 residues. Germline V gives CDR1 SEHNR, CDR2 FQNEAQ (reference sequence). Here the CDR3 DNA reads TGCGCCAGCAGCCAAGATAGGGGTTACTTGCGTGAAAAACTGTTTTTT. It yields the protein CASSQDRGYLREKLFF.